This TCR beta chain was documented in a study of control samples from healthy donors and cancer patients. Produced via immunoSEQ multiplex PCR; TCRdb's table is partial and in-frame only. The sample contains around 130,000 clones, about 86% of which appear only once. The V and J ends lost 0 bases and 0 bases respectively, with 9 bases between them. Germline assignment: CDR1 SGHTA and CDR2 FQGNSA. The CDR3 contains 16 residues. This sequence joins TRBV7-2 and TRBJ1-3; unclear D gene. This receptor was identified in a young man in good health. The specimen was blood. CDR3 residues: CASSLAAHTSGNTIYF. The CDR3 bases are TGTGCCAGCAGCTTAGCGGCACATACCTCTGGAAACACCATATATTTT. Combining the CDR3 with reference TRBV7-2 and TRBJ1-3 gives the whole variable domain GAGVSQSPSNKVTEKGKDVELRCDPISGHTALYWYRQSLGQGLEFLIYFQGNSAPDKSGLPSDRFSAERTGGSVSTLTIQRTQQEDSAVYLCASSLAAHTSGNTIYFGEGSWLTVV.